This TCR beta chain was captured by sequencing in a study of T cell clones after liver transplantation (dated by TCRdb to the late 2010s). Broadly, across the study: The samples were obtained from ITN030ST, a randomized trial that attempted immunosuppression withdrawal within 2 years after liver transplantation. Donor-reactive T cell clones were identified by TCRbeta sequencing following a pre-transplant mixed lymphocyte reaction and were subsequently tracked in post-transplant blood. Three of the eight recipients were HCV-positive; the others were transplanted for non-autoimmune, non-viral indications. Blood samples were collected pre-transplant, pre-randomization before withdrawal, and post-randomization after either full withdrawal or failed withdrawal. Tolerance was defined as complete withdrawal of immunosuppression for at least one year without a rise in liver enzymes beyond twice the upper limit of normal. A cohort of 8 liver transplant recipients was studied, of whom 3 were classified as tolerant and 5 as non-tolerant. Subjects received no induction therapy and standard immunosuppression until randomization at 12-24 months post-transplant. As an antigen-independent comparator for donor-reactive sequences, third party-reactive TCRbeta sequences were also identified from pre-transplant MLRs. General findings and caveats noted by the study authors: A greater decline was seen for donor-reactive sequences than for third party-reactive sequences, suggesting partial antigen-specific deletion unrelated to withdrawal success. Low numbers of available donor cells limited the measurable donor-reactive repertoire in two subjects. When repertoire turnover was accounted for, significantly reduced detection of donor-reactive sequences was found in 7 of 8 subjects for CD4 and in 8 of 8 subjects for CD8. Because no allograft tissue specimens were available, donor-reactive T cells may have migrated into the graft instead of being deleted. In 5 of 8 subjects, circulating donor-reactive CD4 TCRbeta sequences decreased significantly after transplant, regardless of tolerance or HCV status. The conclusions were considered preliminary, being limited by small, heterogeneous patient numbers and non-standardized post-transplant time points.

High-throughput TCRbeta CDR3 sequencing of frozen genomic DNA was performed by immunoSEQ, with PCR amplification, mapping, bias correction and internal controls included. As for the authors' bioinformatics: Productive rearrangements were kept, and unique TCRbeta sequences were defined by CDR3 nucleotide sequence plus V and J gene. A sequence counted as donor-reactive only if the sequence showed at least 5-fold expansion in CFSE-low cells compared with unstimulated pre-transplant cells and had a frequency of at least 0.01%. Minimum frequency thresholds were set for each subject on the basis of the unstimulated sample with the lowest template count, so that a detection power of at least 90% was ensured. Jensen-Shannon divergence between the top 1000 TCRbeta sequences post- versus pre-transplant served as the measure of repertoire turnover. Two-sided Fisher's exact tests were used to test for changes in how often donor-reactive sequences were detected. Not all clones reach the TCRdb copy of this immuneACCESS table, which keeps in-frame sequences only. Checked studies attribute under half of the gap to unresolved V genes and leave the rest unexplained. V, J and clone size are those of that table, while D and trimming were read from the DNA. The sample yields around 97,000 clones; around 84% were counted once. The ten largest clones take up approximately 3% of the sample.

Per the germline V gene (reference sequence), DFQATT is the CDR1 and SNEGSKA is the CDR2. The CDR3 goes from the cysteine to the phenylalanine over 11 residues. The read is trimmed to its CDR3 DNA, 33 bases read in frame from base 1. Trimming removed 6 bases from V and 6 bases from J, leaving 11 bases between the germline ends. Unstimulated PBMCs, after thawing, were stained for CD3, CD4 and CD8 and then FACS-sorted into CD3+CD4+ and CD3+CD8+ populations. All 8 studied subjects were randomized to immunosuppression withdrawal. The Qiagen DNeasy Blood and Tissue Kit was used to isolate genomic DNA. Details on this clone: It has no known antigen specificity. Per-base qualities were not stored, and no clone one base away is much larger.

The chain was built from TRBV20-1 and TRBJ1-2; TRBD1 is a weak D gene call, 5 bases matching. Sequencing was performed on CD4+ T cells from blood, taken approximately 43 months after liver transplant. The source is a human patient who received a liver transplant. Donor T cells from the graft may be present among the T cells after a transplant. The DNA sequence is as follows: TGCAGTGCCAAGGGACCTCATGGCTACACCTTC. This gives the protein CSAKGPHGYTF.